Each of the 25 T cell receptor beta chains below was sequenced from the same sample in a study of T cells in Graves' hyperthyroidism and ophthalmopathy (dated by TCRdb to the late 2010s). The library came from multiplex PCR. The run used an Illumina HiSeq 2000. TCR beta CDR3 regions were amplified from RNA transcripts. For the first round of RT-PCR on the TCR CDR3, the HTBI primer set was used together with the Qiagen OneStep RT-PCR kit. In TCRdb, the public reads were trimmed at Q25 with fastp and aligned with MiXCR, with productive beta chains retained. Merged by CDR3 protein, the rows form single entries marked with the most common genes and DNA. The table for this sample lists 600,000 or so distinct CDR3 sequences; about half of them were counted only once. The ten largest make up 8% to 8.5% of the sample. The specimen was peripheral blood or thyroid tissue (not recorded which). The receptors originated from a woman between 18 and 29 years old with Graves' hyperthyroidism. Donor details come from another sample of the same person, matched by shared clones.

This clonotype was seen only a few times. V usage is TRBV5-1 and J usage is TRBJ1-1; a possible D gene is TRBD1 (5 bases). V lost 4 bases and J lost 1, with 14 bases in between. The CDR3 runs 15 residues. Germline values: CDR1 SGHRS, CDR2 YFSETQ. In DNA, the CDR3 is TGCGCCAGCAGCCTACTGGGACGGTGGAACACTGAAGCTTTCTTT. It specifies CASSLLGRWNTEAFF.

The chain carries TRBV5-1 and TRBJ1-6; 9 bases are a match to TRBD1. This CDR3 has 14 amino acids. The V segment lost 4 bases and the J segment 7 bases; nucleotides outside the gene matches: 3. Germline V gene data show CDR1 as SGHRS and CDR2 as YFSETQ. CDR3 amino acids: CASSPGTGNSPLHF. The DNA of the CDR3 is TGCGCCAGCAGCCCCGGGACAGGGAATTCACCCCTCCACTTT.

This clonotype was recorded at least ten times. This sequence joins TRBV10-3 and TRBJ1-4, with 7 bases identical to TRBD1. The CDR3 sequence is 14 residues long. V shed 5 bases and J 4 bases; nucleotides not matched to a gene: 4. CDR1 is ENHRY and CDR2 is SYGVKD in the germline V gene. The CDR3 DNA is TGTGCCATCAGTCCCGGGACAGATAATGAAAAACTGTTTTTT. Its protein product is CAISPGTDNEKLFF.

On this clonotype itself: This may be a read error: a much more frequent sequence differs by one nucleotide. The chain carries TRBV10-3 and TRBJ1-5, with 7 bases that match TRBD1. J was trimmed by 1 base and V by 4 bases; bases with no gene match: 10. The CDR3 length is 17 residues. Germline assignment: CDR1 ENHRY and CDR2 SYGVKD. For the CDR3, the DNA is TGTGCCATCAGTGGGACAAACAGGGGATGGAGCAATCAGCCCCAGCATTTT. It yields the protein CAISGTNRGWSNQPQHF.

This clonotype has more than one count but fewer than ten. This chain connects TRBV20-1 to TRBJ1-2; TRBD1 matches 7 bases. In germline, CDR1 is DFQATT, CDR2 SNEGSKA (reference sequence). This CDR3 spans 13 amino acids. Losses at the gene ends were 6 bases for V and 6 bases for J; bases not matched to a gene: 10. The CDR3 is CSAQGQPQDGYTF. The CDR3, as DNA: TGCAGTGCCCAGGGACAGCCGCAGGATGGCTACACCTTC.

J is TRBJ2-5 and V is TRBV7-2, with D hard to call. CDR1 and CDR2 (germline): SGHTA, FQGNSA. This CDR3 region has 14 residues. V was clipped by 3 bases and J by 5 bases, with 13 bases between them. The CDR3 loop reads CASSLAQNLETQYF. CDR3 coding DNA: TGTGCCAGCAGCTTGGCCCAGAATCTTGAGACCCAGTACTTC.

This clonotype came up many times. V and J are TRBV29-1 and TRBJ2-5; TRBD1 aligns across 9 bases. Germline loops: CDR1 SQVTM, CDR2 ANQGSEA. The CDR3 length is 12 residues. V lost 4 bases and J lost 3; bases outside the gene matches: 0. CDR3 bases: TGCAGCGTTGGGGACAGGGAAGAGACCCAGTACTTC. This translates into CSVGDREETQYF.

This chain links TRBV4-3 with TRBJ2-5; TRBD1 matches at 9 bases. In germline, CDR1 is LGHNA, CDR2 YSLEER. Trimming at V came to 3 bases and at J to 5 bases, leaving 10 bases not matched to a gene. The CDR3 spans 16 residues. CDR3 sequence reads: CASSQGGQGPLETQYF. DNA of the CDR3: TGCGCCAGCAGCCAGGGAGGACAGGGGCCGTTGGAGACCCAGTACTTC.

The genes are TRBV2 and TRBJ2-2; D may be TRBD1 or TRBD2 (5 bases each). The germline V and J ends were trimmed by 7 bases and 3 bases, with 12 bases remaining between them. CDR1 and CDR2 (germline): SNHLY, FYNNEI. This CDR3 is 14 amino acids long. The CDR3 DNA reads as TGTGCCAGCAATGGGGGAGCCGACACCGGGGAGCTGTTTTTT. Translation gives CASNGGADTGELFF.

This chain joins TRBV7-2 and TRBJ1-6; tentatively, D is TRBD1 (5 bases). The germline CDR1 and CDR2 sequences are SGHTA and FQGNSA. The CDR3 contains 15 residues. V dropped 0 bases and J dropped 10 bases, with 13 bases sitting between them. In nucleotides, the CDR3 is TGTGCCAGCAGCTTAGCGGGGGGGACGCGGTCACCCCTCCACTTT. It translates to CASSLAGGTRSPLHF.

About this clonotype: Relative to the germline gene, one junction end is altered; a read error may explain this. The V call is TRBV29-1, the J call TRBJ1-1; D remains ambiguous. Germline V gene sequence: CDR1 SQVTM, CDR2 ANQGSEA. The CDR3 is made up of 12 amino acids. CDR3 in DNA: TGCAGCGTTGATATTCGGAACACTGAAGCCTTCTTT. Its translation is CSVDIRNTEAFF.

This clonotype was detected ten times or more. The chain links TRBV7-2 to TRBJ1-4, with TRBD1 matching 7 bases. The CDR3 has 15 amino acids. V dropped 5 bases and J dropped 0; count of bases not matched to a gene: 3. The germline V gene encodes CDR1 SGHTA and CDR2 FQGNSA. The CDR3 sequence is CASSVTGATNEKLFF. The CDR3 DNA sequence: TGTGCCAGCAGCGTAACAGGGGCAACTAATGAAAAACTGTTTTTT.

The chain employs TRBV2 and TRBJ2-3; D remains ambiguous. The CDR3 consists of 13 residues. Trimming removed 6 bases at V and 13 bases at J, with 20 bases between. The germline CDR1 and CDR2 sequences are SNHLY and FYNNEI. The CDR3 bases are TGTGCCAGCAGGTCTACGCCGGGCCCCTGGGAGTATTTT. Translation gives CASRSTPGPWEYF.

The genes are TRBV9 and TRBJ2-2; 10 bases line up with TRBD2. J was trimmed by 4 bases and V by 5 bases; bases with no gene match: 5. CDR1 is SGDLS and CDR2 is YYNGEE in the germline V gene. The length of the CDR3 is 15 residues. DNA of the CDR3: TGTGCCAGCAGTTCCAGCGGGAGGGCCACCGGGGAGCTGTTTTTT. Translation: CASSSSGRATGELFF.

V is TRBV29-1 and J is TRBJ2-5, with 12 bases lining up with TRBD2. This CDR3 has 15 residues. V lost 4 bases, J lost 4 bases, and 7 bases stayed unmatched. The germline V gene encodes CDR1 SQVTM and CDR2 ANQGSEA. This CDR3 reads CSVAPSGRARETQYF. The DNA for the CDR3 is TGCAGCGTTGCCCCTAGCGGGAGGGCCCGAGAGACCCAGTACTTC.

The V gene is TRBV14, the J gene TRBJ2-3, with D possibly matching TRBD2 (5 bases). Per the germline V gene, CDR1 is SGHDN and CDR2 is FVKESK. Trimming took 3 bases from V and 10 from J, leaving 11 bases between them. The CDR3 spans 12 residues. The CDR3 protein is CASSHSSKAQYF. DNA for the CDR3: TGTGCCAGCAGCCATTCTAGCAAGGCGCAGTATTTT.

The CDR3 bases are TGTGCCAGTACCCCCCCTGTCAGAAGGTTGAACACTGAAGCTTTCTTT. The encoded protein is CASTPPVRRLNTEAFF. V is TRBV19 and J is TRBJ1-1; D gene uncertain. The CDR3 length is 16 residues. Trimming shortened V by 7 bases and J by 0 bases, and 18 bases separated the two germline ends. Germline CDR1 and CDR2: LNHDA and SQIVND (reference sequence).

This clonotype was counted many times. CDR3 DNA: TGTGCCACCAGTGTCAGGGGTTCTAATCAGCCCCAGCATTTT. It codes for CATSVRGSNQPQHF. The genes are TRBV24-1 and TRBJ1-5, with a possible D match to TRBD1 (6 bases). CDR1 and CDR2 (germline): KGHDR, SFDVKD. The ends were cut back, 5 bases at V and 4 bases at J, with 11 bases in the middle. The CDR3 length is 14 residues.

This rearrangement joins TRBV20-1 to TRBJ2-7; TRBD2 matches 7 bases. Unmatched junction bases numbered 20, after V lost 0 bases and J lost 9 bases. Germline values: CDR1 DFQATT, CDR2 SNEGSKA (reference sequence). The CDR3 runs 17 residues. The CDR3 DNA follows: TGCAGTGCTAGAGATGGGAGACTAGCTCCTTCACGGAGCCGGCAGTACTTC. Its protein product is CSARDGRLAPSRSRQYF.

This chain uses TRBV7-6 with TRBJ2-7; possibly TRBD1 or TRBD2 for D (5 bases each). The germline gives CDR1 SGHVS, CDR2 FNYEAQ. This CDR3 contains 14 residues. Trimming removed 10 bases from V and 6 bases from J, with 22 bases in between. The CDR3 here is CAILPGTRLGEQYF. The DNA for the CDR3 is TGTGCCATACTGCCCGGGACCCGCCTGGGCGAGCAGTACTTC.

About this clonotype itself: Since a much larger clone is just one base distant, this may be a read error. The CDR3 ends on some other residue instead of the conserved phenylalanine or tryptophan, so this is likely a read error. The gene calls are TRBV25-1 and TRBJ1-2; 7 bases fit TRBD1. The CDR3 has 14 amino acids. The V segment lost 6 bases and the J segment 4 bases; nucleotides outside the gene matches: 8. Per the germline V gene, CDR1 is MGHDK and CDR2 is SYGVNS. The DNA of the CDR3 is TGTGCCAGCAGCGTCGACAGGGATCCCTATGGCTACACCCTC. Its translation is CASSVDRDPYGYTL.

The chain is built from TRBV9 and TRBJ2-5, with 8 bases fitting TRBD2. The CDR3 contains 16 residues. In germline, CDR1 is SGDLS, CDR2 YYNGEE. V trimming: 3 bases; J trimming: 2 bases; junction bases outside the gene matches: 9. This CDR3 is CASSATKTGGQETQYF. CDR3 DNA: TGTGCCAGCAGCGCCACAAAAACGGGAGGGCAAGAGACCCAGTACTTC. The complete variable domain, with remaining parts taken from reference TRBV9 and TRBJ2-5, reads DSGVTQTPKHLITATGQRVTLRCSPRSGDLSVYWYQQSLDQGLQFLIQYYNGEERAKGNILERFSAQQFPDLHSELNLSSLELGDSALYFCASSATKTGGQETQYFGPGTRLLVL.

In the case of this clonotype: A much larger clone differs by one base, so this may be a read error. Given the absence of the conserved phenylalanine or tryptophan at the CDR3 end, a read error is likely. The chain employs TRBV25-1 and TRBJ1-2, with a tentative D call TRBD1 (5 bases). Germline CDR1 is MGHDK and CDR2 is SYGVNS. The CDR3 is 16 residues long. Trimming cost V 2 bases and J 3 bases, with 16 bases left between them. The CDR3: CASSEGGEFKDYGYTS. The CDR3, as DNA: TGTGCCAGCAGTGAAGGGGGGGAGTTTAAGGACTATGGCTACACCTCC.

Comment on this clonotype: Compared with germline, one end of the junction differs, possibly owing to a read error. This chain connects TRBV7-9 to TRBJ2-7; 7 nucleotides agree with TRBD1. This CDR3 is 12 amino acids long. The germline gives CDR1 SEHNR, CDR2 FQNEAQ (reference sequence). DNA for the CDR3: TGTGCCAGCAGCGAGGGGGCCTACGATCAGTACTTC. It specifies CASSEGAYDQYF.

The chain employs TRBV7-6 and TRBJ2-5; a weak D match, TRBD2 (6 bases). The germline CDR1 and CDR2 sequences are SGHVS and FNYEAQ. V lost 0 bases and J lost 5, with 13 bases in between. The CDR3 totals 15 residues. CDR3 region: CASSLAFGGLETQYF. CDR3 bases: TGTGCCAGCAGCTTAGCGTTCGGGGGTCTTGAGACCCAGTACTTC.